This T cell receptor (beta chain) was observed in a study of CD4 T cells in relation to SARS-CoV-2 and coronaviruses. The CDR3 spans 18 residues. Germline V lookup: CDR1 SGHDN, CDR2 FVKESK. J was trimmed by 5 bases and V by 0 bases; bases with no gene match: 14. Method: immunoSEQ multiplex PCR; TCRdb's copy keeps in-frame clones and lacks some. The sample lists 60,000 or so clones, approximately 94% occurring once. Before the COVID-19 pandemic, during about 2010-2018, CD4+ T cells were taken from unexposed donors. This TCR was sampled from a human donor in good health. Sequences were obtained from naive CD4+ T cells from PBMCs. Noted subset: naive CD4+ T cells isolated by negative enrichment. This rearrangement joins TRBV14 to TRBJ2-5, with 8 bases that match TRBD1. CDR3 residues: CASSQDKRTGYWGETQYF. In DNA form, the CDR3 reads TGTGCCAGCAGCCAAGATAAGAGGACAGGGTATTGGGGGGAGACCCAGTACTTC.